This entry features one T cell receptor (beta chain) sequence. Other DNA sequences in this specimen translate into the identical CDR3. V was trimmed by 5 bases and J by 1 base, leaving 11 bases between them. The CDR3 loop spans 14 amino acids. The V gene's germline CDR1 is SGHTA and CDR2 FQGTGA. These data originate in a study of control samples from healthy donors and cancer patients. Using immunoSEQ multiplex PCR, the repertoire was profiled, and TCRdb retains in-frame clones only, with some absent. The table lists fewer than 60,000 clones, about 95% of them singletons, with approximately 2.2% in the top ten.

Sequenced: blood. The sequence was collected from a young man in good health. This chain connects TRBV7-3 to TRBJ2-5, with D possibly TRBD1 on 5 matching bases. CDR3 residues: CASSPTGLQETQYF. The DNA of the CDR3 is TGTGCCAGCAGCCCAACAGGTCTCCAAGAGACCCAGTACTTC.